The 4 T cell receptor beta chains below come from one sample, sequenced in a study of shared clonotypes between healthy human individuals. TCRdb's copy holds only in-frame clones and misses some; the assay was immunoSEQ multiplex PCR. The sample contains 2.5 million or so clones, 85% to 95% of which appear only once. Sequencing was carried out using naive CD4+ T cells sorted from blood. Subset specified: CD45RA+ positively selected. The source is a man between 18 and 35 years old in good health.

The chain carries TRBV5-1 and TRBJ2-7; TRBD1 aligns across 9 bases. V shed 6 bases, J shed 4 bases, and the junction held 5 bases outside the gene matches. The CDR3 is 13 residues long. CDR1 SGHRS and CDR2 YFSETQ come from the germline V gene. In DNA form, the CDR3 reads TGCGCCAGCAAAAGGACAGGGGTGTACGAGCAGTACTTC. Translating gives CASKRTGVYEQYF.

A note on this clone: Other DNA sequences in this sample translate to the same CDR3. This chain joins TRBV2 and TRBJ1-1; D uncertain. Trimming shortened V by 1 base and J by 1 base, and 4 bases separated the two germline ends. The CDR3 runs to 13 residues. Germline V gene lookup returns CDR1 SNHLY and CDR2 FYNNEI. Here the CDR3 reads CASSEGGNTEAFF. CDR3 in DNA: TGTGCCAGCAGTGAAGGAGGGAACACTGAAGCTTTCTTT. Combining the CDR3 with reference TRBV2 and TRBJ1-1 gives the whole variable domain EPEVTQTPSHQVTQMGQEVILRCVPISNHLYFYWYRQILGQKVEFLVSFYNNEISEKSEIFDDQFSVERPDGSNFTLKIRSTKLEDSAMYFCASSEGGNTEAFFGQGTRLTVV.

The chain recombines TRBV11-2 with TRBJ2-5; 10 bases are shared with TRBD2. The CDR3 has 14 amino acids. Germline values: CDR1 SGHAT, CDR2 FQNNGV. V was clipped by 1 base and J by 7 bases; unmatched bases: 3. The CDR3 spells CASSLGSSGGTQYF. CDR3 bases: TGTGCCAGCAGCTTAGGTTCTAGCGGGGGGACCCAGTACTTC. The variable domain in full, with the rest retrieved from reference TRBV11-2 and TRBJ2-5, is EAGVAQSPRYKIIEKRQSVAFWCNPISGHATLYWYQQILGQGPKLLIQFQNNGVVDDSQLPKDRFSAERLKGVDSTLKIQPAKLEDSAVYLCASSLGSSGGTQYFGPGTRLLVL.

Concerning this clone itself: The sample has other DNA sequences that encode this CDR3 too. The V and J genes are TRBV11-3 and TRBJ2-5; a weak D match, TRBD2 (8 bases). The CDR3 spans 15 residues. From germline, CDR1 is SGHNT and CDR2 YENEEA. Deletions cut 1 base from V and 5 bases from J, with 14 bases between. This CDR3 reads CASSLGDSGSETQYF. The CDR3, as DNA: TGTGCCAGCAGCTTAGGGGACAGCGGGAGCGAGACCCAGTACTTC.